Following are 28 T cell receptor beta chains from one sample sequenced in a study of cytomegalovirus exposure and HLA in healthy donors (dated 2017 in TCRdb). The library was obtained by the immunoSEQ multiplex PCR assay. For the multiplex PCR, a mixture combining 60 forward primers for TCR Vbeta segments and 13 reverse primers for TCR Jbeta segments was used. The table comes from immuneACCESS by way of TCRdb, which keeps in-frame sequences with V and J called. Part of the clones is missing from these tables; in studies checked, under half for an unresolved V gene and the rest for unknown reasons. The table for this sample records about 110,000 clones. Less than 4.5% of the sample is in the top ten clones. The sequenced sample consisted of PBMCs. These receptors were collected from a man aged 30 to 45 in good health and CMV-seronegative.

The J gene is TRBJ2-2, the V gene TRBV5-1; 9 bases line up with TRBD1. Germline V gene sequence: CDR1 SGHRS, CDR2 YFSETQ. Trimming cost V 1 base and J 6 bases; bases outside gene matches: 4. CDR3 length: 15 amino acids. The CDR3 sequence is CASSLRGQGPGELFF. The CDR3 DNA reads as TGCGCCAGCAGCTTGAGGGGACAGGGCCCCGGGGAGCTGTTTTTT. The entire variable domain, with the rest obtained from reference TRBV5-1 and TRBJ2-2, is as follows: KAGVTQTPRYLIKTRGQQVTLSCSPISGHRSVSWYQQTPGQGLQFLFEYFSETQRNKGNFPGRFSGRQFSNSRSEMNVSTLELGDSALYLCASSLRGQGPGELFFGEGSRLTVL.

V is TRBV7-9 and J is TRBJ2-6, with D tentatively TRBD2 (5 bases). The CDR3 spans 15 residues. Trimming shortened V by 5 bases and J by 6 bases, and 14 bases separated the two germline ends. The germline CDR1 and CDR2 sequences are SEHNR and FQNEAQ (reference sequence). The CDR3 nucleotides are TGTGCCAGCAGCCGTTATGGGAGACCGGCCAACGTCCTGACTTTC. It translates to CASSRYGRPANVLTF.

The CDR3 nucleotides read TGTGCCAGCAGCTCCGGGACATATCCTACCAATGAGCAGTTCTTC. Amino acids: CASSSGTYPTNEQFF. The chain links TRBV7-7 to TRBJ2-1, with D possibly being TRBD1 (6 bases). This CDR3 is built from 15 residues. The germline V gene has CDR1 SSHAT and CDR2 FNYEAQ (reference sequence). V shed 4 bases and J shed 6 bases, with 16 bases lying between them. Variable domain in full (rest from reference TRBV7-7 and TRBJ2-1): GAGVSQSPRYKVTKRGQDVTLRCDPISSHATLYWYQQALGQGPEFLTYFNYEAQPDKSGLPSDRFSAERPEGSISTLTIQRTEQRDSAMYRCASSSGTYPTNEQFFGPGTRLTVL.

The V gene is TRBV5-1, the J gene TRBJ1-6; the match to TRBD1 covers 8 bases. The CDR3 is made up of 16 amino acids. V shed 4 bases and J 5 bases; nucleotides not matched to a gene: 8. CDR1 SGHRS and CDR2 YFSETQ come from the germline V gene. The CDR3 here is CASSLEGTGHNSPLHF. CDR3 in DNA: TGCGCCAGCAGCCTTGAGGGGACAGGACATAATTCACCCCTCCACTTT. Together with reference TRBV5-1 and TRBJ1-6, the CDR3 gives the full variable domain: KAGVTQTPRYLIKTRGQQVTLSCSPISGHRSVSWYQQTPGQGLQFLFEYFSETQRNKGNFPGRFSGRQFSNSRSEMNVSTLELGDSALYLCASSLEGTGHNSPLHFGNGTRLTVT.

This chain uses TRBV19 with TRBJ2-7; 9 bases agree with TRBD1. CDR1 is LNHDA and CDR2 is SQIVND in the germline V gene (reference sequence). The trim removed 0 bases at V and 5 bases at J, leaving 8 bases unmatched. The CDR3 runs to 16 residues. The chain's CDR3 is CASSIDIQGAVNEQYF. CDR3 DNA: TGTGCCAGTAGTATAGATATACAGGGGGCGGTCAACGAGCAGTACTTC.

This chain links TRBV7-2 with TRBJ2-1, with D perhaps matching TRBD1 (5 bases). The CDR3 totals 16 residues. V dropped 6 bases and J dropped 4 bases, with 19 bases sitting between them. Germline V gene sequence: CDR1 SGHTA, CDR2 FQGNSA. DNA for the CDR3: TGTGCCAGCAGACCTTCCCGGGTGGGGCCATACAATGAGCAGTTCTTC. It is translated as CASRPSRVGPYNEQFF.

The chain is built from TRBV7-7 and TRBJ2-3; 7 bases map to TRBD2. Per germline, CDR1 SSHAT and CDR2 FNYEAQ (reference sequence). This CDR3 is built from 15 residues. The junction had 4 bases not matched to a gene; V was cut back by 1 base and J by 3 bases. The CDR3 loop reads CASSLGLASTDTQYF. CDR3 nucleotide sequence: TGTGCCAGCAGCTTAGGACTAGCAAGTACAGATACGCAGTATTTT.

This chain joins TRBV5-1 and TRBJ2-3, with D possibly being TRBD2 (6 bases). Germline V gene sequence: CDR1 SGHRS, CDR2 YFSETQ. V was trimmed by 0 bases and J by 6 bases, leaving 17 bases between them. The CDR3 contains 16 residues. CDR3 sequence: CASSLERRRGRDTQYF. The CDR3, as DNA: TGCGCCAGCAGCTTGGAAAGGAGGAGGGGAAGGGATACGCAGTATTTT.

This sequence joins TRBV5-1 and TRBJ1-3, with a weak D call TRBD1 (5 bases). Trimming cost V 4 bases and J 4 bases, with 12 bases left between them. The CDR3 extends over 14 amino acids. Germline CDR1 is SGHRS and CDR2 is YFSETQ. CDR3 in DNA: TGCGCCAGCAGCCTGGGACTTAGCGGAAACACCATATATTTT. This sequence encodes CASSLGLSGNTIYF. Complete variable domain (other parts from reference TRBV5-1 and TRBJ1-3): KAGVTQTPRYLIKTRGQQVTLSCSPISGHRSVSWYQQTPGQGLQFLFEYFSETQRNKGNFPGRFSGRQFSNSRSEMNVSTLELGDSALYLCASSLGLSGNTIYFGEGSWLTVV.

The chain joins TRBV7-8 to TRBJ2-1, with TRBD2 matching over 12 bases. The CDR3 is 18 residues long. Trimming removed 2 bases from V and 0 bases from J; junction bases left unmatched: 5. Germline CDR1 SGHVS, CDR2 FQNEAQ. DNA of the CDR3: TGTGCCAGCAGCTTAAGGCTAGCGGGGGGGAGCTCCTACAATGAGCAGTTCTTC. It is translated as CASSLRLAGGSSYNEQFF.

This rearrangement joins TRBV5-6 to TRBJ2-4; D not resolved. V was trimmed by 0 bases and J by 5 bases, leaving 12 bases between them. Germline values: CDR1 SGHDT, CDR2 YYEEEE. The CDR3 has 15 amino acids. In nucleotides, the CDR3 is TGTGCCAGCAGCTTGGTACGGAGCACGGAAAACATTCAGTACTTC. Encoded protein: CASSLVRSTENIQYF.

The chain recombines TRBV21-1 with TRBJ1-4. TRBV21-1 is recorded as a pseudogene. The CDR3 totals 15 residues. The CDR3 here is CASSKGRASNEKLFF. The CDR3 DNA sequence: TGTGCCAGCAGCAAAGGTCGAGCGAGTAATGAAAAACTGTTTTTT.

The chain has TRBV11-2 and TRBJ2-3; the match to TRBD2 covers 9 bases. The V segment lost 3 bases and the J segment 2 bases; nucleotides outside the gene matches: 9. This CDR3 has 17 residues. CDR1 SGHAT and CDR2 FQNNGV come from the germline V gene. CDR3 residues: CASSLDSQRGATDTQYF. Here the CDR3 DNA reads TGTGCCAGCAGCTTGGACTCACAGCGGGGGGCCACAGATACGCAGTATTTT.

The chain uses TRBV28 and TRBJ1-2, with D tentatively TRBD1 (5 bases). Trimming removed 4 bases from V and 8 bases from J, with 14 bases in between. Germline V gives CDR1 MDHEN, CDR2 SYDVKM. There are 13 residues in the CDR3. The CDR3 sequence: CASSSPGLRGYTF. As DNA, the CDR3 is TGTGCCAGCAGTTCACCGGGACTCCGAGGCTACACCTTC.

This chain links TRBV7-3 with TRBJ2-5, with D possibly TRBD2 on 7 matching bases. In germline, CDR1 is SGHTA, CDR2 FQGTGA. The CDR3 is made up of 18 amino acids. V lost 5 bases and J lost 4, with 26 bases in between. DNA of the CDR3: TGTGCCAGCAGCCGAAACGGAGGGGGGGCCGGGTGGCGAGAGACCCAGTACTTC. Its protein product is CASSRNGGGAGWRETQYF.

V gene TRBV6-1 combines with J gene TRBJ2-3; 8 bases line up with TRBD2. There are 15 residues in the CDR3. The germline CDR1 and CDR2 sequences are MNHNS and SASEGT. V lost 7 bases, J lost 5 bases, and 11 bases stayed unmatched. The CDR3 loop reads CASISGGAGRDTQYF. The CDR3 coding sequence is TGTGCCAGCATTTCGGGGGGGGCCGGTCGAGATACGCAGTATTTT.

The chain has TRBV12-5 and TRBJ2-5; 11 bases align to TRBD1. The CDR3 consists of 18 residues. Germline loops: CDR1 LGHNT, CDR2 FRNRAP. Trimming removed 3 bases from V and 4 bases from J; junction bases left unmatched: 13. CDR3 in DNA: TGTGCTAGTGGTTTTGCTAACGGGACAGGGGGGAAGGTAGAGACCCAGTACTTC. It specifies CASGFANGTGGKVETQYF.

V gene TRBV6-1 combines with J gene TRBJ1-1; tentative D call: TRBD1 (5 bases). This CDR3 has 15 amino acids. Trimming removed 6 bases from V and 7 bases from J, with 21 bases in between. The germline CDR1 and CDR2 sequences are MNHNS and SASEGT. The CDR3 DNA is TGTGCCAGCAGCTCTCCGTGGAGGGGATCCGATGAAGCTTTCTTT. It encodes CASSSPWRGSDEAFF.

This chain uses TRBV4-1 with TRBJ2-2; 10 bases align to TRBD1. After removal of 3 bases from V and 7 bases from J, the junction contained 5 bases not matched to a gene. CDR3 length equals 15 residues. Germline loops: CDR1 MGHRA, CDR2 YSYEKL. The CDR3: CASSHLGQGYGELFF. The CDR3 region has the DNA TGCGCCAGCAGCCATCTGGGACAGGGGTACGGGGAGCTGTTTTTT.

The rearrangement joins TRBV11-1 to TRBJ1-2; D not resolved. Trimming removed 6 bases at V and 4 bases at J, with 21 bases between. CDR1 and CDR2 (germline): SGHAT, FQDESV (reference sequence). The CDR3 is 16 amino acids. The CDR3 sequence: CASSPTRGSEGYGYTF. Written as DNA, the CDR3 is TGTGCCAGCAGTCCAACACGCGGCTCCGAGGGCTATGGCTACACCTTC.

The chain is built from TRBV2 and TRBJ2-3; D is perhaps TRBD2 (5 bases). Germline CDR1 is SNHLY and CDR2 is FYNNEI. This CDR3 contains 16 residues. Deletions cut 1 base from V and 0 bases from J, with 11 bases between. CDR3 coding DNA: TGTGCCAGCAGTGAAGTTTCGGGGTTGAGCACAGATACGCAGTATTTT. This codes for CASSEVSGLSTDTQYF.

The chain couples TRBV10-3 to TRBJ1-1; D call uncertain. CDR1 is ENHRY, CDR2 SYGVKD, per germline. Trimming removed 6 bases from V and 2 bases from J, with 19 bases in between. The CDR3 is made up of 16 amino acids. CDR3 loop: CAIRRDKALINTEAFF. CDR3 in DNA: TGTGCCATCAGGCGAGACAAGGCCCTGATTAACACTGAAGCTTTCTTT.

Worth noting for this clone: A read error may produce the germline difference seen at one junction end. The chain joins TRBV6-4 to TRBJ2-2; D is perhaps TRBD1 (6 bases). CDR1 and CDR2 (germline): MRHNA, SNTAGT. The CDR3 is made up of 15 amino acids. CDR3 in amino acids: CASSDGQGNAGELFF. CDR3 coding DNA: TGTGCCAGCAGTGACGGGCAGGGGAACGCCGGGGAGCTGTTTTTT.

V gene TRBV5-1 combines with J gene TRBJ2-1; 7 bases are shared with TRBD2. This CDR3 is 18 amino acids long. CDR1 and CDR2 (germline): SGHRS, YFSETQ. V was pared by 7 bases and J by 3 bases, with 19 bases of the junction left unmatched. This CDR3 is CASCPGSAGEKLYNEQFF. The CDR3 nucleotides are TGCGCCAGCTGCCCAGGTAGTGCGGGGGAAAAGCTCTACAATGAGCAGTTCTTC.

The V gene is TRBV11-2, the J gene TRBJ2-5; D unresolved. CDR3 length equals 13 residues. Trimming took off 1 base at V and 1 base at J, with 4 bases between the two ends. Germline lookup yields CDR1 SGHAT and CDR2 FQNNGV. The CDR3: CASSLGPQETQYF. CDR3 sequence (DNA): TGTGCCAGCAGCTTAGGGCCCCAAGAGACCCAGTACTTC.

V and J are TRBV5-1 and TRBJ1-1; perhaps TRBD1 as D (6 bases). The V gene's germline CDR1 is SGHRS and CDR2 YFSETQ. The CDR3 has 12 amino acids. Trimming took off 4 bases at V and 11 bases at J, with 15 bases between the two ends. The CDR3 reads CASSIGTPPAFF. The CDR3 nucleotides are TGCGCCAGCAGCATCGGGACACCCCCGGCTTTCTTT. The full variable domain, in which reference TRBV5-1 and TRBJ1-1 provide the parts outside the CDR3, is KAGVTQTPRYLIKTRGQQVTLSCSPISGHRSVSWYQQTPGQGLQFLFEYFSETQRNKGNFPGRFSGRQFSNSRSEMNVSTLELGDSALYLCASSIGTPPAFFGQGTRLTVV.

The CDR3 nucleotides are TGTGCCAGTAGTATAAGGGGAGGAGGGGCGAAAAATCAGCCCCAGCATTTT. It translates to CASSIRGGGAKNQPQHF. The chain uses TRBV19 and TRBJ1-5, with D tentatively TRBD1 (5 bases). The CDR3 contains 17 residues. Looked up from germline, CDR1 is LNHDA and CDR2 is SQIVND (reference sequence). Trimming left V 2 bases short and J 4 bases short, with 18 bases between. Using reference TRBV19 and TRBJ1-5 for the parts outside the CDR3, the full variable domain is DGGITQSPKYLFRKEGQNVTLSCEQNLNHDAMYWYRQDPGQGLRLIYYSQIVNDFQKGDIAEGYSVSREKKESFPLTVTSAQKNPTAFYLCASSIRGGGAKNQPQHFGDGTRLSIL.

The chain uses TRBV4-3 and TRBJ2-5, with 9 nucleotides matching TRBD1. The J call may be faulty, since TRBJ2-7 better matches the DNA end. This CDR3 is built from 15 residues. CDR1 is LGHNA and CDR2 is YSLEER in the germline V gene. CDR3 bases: TGCGCCAGCAGCCGACTTACCGGGACAGGGAGCGAGCAGTACTTC. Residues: CASSRLTGTGSEQYF.